This T cell receptor (beta chain) appears in the sequencing data of a study of human T cells and chemical hapten exposure. MiXCR, applied by TCRdb to the RACE reads, yields one record per CDR3 protein. This table holds 75,000 to 100,000 distinct CDR3 sequences, about an eighth found once. This clonotype was recorded at least ten times. Documented time point: patch test 1, 2 weeks after DPC sensitization. Treatment reported: therapeutic diphenylcyclopropenone sensitization with weekly scalp DPC. From germline, CDR1 is PRHDT and CDR2 FYEKMQ (reference sequence). Unmatched junction bases numbered 9, after V lost 5 bases and J lost 2 bases. This CDR3 is built from 18 residues.

The sequencing here drew on whole blood, taken in connection with sensitization to the hapten diphenylcyclopropenone (DPC). The source is a woman in her forties with alopecia areata. Some clones in this sample may be carry-over from other donors' samples. The J gene is TRBJ2-6, the V gene TRBV13; 10 nucleotides line up with TRBD1. In DNA form, the CDR3 reads TGTGCCAGCAGCGGCGGGACAGGGGTCGCCCCTGGGGCCAACGTCCTGACTTTC. This sequence encodes CASSGGTGVAPGANVLTF.